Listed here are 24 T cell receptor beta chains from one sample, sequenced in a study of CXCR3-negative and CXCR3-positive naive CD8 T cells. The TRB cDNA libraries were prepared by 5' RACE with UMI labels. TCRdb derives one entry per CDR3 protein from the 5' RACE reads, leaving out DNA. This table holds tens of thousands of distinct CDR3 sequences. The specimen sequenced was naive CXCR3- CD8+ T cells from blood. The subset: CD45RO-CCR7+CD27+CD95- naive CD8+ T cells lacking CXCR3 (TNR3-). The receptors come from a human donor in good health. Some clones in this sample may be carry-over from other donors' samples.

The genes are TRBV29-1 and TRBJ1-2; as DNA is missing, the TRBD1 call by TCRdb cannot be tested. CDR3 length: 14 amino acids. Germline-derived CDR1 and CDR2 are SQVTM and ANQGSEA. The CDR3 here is CSVRPPDPGVGYTF.

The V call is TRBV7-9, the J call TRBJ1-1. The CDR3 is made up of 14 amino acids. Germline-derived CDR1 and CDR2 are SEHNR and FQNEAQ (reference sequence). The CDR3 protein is CASSLAGENTEAFF. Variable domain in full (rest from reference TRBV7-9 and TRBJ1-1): DTGVSQNPRHKITKRGQNVTFRCDPISEHNRLYWYRQTLGQGPEFLTYFQNEAQLEKSRLLSDRFSAERPKGSFSTLEIQRTEQGDSAMYLCASSLAGENTEAFFGQGTRLTVV.

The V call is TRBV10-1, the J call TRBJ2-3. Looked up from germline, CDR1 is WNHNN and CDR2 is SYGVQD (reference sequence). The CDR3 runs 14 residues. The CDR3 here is CASSEEALTDTQYF.

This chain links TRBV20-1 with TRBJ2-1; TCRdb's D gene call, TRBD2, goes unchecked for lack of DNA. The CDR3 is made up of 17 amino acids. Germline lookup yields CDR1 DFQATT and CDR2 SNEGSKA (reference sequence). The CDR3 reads CSARGIWEAVLNNEQFF.

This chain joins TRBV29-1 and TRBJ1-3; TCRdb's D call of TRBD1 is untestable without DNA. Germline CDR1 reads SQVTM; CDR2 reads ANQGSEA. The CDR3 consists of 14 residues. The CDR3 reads CSVELAGNGNTIYF.

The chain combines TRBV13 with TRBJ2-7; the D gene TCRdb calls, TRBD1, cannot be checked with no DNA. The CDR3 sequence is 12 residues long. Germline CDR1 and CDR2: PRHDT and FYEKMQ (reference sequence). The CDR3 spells CASNPPTPGQYF.

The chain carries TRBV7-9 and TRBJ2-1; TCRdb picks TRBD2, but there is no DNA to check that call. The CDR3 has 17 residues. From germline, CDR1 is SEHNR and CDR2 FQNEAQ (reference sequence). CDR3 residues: CASSSPLLAGLGNEQFF.

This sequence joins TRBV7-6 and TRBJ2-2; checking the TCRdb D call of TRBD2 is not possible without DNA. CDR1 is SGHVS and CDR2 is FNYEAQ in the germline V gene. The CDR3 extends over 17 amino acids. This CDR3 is CASSFLTARGNTGELFF.

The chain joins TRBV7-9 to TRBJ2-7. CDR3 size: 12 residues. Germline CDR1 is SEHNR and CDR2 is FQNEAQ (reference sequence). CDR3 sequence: CASSYVAHEQYF.

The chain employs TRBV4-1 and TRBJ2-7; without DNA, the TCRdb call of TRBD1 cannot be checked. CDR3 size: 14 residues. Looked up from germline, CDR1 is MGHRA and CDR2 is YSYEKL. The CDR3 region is CASSQVTGVYEQYF.

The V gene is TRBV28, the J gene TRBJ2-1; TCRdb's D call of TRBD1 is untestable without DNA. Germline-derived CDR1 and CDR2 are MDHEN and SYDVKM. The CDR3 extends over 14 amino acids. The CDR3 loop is CASSFPLGYNEQFF.

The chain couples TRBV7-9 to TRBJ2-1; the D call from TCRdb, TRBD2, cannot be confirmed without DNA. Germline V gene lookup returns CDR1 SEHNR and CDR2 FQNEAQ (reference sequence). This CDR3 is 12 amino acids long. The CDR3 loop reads CASSLAAGEQFF.

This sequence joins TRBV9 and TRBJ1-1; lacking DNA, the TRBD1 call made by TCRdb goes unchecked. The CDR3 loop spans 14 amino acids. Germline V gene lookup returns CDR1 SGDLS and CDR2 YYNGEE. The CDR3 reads CASNTGTGGTEAFF.

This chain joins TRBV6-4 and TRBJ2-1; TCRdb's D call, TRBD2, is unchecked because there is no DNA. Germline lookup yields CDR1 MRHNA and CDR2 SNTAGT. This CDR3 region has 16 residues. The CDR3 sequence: CASSDSLGGPSNEQFF.

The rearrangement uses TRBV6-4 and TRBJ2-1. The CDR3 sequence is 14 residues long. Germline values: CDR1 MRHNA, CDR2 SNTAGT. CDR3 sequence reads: CASSDSFGYSEQFF.

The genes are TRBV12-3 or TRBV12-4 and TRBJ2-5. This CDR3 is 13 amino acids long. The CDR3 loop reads CASSSVWDETQYF.

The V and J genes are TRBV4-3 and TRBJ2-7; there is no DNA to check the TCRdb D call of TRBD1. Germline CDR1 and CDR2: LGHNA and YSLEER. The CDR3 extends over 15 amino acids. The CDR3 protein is CASSPDRDRFYEQYF.

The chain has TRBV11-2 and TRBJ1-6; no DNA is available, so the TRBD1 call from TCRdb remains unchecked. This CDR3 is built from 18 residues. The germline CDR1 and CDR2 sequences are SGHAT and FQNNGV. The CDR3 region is CASSLEGVVGDSNSPLHF.

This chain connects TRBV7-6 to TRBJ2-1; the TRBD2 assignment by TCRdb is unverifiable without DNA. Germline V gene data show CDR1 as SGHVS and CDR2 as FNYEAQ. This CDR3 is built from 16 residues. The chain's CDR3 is CASSDQLAGVNNEQFF.

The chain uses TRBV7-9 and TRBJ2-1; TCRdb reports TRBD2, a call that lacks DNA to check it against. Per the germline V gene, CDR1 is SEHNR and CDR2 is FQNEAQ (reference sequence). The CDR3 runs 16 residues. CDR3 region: CASSLVAGGQGNEQFF.

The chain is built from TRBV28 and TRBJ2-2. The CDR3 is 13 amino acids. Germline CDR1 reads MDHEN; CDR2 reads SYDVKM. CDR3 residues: CASSLRSLGELFF.

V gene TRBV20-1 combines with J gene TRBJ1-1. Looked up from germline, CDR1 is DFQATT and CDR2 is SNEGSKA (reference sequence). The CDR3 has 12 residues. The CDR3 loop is CSAITEALEAFF.

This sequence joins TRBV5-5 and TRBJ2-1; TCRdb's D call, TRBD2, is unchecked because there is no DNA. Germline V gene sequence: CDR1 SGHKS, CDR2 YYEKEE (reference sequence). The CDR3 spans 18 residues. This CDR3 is CASNLGASGPSAYNEQFF.

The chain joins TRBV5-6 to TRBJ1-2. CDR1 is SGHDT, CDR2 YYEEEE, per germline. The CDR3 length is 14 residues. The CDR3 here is CASSLVRANYGYNF.